This TCR beta chain appears in the sequencing data of a study of blood T cell repertoires in COVID-19. Turning to the study itself: The study drew acute and convalescent COVID-19 samples from the United States, Italy and Spain. Sources were T cells, B-cell-depleted T cells, or PBMCs; the material itself was cDNA or gDNA.

This clone was detected only once. Original handling: For nucleated cells, counts were estimated from reference gene primer amplification. Clones were read by immunoSEQ multiplex PCR, and TCRdb kept only the in-frame ones, dropping some. V and J calls and clone size follow that table, whereas D and trimming were derived from the DNA. The data show about 190,000 clones, approximately 91% seen once. The CDR3 runs 13 residues. CDR1 and CDR2 from the germline V gene are LGHDT and YNNKEL (reference sequence). V was pared by 2 bases and J by 4 bases, with 8 bases between. The sequenced sample consisted of peripheral blood. The chain joins TRBV3-1 (or the pseudogene TRBV3-2) to TRBJ1-1; a possible D gene is TRBD1 (5 bases). The TCR comes from a man aged 25 to 40 with acute or convalescent COVID-19. Here the CDR3 reads CASSQTDSTEAFF. CDR3 in DNA: TGTGCCAGCAGCCAAACCGACAGCACTGAAGCTTTCTTT.